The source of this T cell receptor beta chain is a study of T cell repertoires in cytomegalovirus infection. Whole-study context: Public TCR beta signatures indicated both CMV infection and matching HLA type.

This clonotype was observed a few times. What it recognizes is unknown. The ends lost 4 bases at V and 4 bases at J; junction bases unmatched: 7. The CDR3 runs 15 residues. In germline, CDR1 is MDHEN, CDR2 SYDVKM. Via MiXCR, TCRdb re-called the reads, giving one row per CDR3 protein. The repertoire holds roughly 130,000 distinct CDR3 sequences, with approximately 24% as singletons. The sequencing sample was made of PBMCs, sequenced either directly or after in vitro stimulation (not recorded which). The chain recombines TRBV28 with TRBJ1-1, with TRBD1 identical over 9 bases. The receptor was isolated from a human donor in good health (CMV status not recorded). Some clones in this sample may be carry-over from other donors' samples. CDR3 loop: CASSSAGTGTTEAFF. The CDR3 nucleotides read TGTGCCAGCAGTTCCGCCGGGACAGGGACCACTGAAGCTTTCTTT.